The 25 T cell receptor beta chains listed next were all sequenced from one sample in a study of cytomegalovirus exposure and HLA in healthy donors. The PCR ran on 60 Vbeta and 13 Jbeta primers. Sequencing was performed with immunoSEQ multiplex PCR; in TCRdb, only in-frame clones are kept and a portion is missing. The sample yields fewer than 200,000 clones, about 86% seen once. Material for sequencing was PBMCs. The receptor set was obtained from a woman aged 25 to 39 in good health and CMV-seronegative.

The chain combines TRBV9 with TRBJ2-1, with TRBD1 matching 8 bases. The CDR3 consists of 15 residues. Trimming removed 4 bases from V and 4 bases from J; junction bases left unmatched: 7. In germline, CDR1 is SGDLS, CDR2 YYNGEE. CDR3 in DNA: TGTGCCAGCAGCTCGGCCGGGACAGGTTACAATGAGCAGTTCTTC. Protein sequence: CASSSAGTGYNEQFF.

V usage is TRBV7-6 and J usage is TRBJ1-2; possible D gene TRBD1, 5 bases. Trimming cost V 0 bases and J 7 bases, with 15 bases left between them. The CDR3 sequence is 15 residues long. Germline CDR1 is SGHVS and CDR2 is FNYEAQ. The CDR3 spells CASSLALRAGGGYTF. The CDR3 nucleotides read TGTGCCAGCAGCTTAGCGCTCAGGGCCGGGGGTGGCTACACCTTC.

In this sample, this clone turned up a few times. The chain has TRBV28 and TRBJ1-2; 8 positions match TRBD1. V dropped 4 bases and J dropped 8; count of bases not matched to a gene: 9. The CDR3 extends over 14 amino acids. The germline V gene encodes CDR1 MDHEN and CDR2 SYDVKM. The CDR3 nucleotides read TGTGCCAGCAGTTCCTCAGGGGGCTGGAAAGGCTACACCTTC. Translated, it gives CASSSSGGWKGYTF.

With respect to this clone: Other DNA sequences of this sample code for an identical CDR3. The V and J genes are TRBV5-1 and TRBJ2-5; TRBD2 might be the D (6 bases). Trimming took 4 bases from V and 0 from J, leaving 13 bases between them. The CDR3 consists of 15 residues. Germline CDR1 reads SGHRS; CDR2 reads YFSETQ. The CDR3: CASSLLAPYQETQYF. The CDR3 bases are TGCGCCAGCAGCCTGCTAGCGCCTTACCAAGAGACCCAGTACTTC.

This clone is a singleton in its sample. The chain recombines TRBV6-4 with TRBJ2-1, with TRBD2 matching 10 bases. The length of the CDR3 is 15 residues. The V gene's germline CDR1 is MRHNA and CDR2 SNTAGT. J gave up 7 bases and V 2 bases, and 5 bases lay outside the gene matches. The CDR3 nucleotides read TGTGCCAGCAGTGACCCTAGCGGGAGTTGGAATGAGCAGTTCTTC. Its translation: CASSDPSGSWNEQFF.

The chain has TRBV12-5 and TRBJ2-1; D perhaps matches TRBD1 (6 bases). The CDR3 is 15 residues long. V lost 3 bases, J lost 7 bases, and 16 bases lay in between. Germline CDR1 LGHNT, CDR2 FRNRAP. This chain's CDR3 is CASGLQGYGNNEQFF. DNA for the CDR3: TGTGCTAGTGGTTTACAGGGCTACGGGAATAATGAGCAGTTCTTC.

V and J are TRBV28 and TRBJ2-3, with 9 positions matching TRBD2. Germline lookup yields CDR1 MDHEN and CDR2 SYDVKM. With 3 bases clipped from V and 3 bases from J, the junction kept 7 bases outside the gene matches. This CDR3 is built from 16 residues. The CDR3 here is CASSFWGSGRTDTQYF. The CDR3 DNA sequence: TGTGCCAGCAGTTTTTGGGGAAGCGGGAGGACAGATACGCAGTATTTT.

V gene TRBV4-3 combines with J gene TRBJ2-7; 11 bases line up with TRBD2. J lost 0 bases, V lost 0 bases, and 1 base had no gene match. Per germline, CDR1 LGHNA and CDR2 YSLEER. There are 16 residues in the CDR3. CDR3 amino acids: CASSQDTSGSSYEQYF. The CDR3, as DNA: TGCGCCAGCAGCCAAGATACTAGCGGGAGCTCCTACGAGCAGTACTTC.

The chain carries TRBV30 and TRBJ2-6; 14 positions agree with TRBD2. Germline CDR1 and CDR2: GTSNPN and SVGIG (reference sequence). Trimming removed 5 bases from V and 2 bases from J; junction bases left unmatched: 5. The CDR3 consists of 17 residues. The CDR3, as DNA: TGTGCCTGGTTCTCGGGACTAGCGGGAGCTGGGGCCAACGTCCTGACTTTC. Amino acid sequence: CAWFSGLAGAGANVLTF.

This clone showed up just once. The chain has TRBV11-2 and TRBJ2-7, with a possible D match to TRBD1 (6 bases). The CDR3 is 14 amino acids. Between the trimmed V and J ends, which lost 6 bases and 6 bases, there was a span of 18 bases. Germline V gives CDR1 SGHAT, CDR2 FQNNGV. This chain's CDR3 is CASSEMGQPGEQYF. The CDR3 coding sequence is TGTGCCAGCAGTGAAATGGGACAACCCGGCGAGCAGTACTTC.

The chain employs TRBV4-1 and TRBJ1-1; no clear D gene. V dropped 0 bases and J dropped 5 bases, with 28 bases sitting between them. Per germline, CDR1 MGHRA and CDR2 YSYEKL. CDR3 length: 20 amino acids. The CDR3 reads CASSQDFISGWKGVSTEAFF. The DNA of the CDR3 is TGCGCCAGCAGCCAAGATTTCATTAGTGGTTGGAAGGGAGTGAGTACTGAAGCTTTCTTT.

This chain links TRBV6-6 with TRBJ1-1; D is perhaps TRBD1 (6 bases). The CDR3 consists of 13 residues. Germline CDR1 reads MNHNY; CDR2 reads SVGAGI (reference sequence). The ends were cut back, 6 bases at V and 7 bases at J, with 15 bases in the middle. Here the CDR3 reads CASSIQQGFEAFF. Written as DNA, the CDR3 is TGTGCCAGCAGCATCCAACAGGGCTTTGAAGCTTTCTTT.

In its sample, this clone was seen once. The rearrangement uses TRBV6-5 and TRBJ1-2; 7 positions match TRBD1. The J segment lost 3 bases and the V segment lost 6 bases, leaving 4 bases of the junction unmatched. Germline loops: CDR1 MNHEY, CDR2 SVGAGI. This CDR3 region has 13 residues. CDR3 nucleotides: TGTGCCAGCAGACAGGGGTCGCACTATGGCTACACCTTC. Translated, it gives CASRQGSHYGYTF.

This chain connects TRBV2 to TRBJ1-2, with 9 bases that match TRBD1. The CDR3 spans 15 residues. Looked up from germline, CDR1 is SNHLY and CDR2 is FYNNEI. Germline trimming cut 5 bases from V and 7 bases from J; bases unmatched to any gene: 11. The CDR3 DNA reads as TGTGCCAGCAGTTTCTCCGGGACAGGGATTGGTGGCTACACCTTC. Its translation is CASSFSGTGIGGYTF.

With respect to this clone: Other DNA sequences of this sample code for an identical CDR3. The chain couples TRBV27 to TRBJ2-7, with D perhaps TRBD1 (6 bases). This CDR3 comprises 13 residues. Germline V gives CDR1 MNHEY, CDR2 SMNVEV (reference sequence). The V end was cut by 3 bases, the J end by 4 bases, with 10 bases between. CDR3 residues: CASSFRGSYEQYF. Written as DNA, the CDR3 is TGTGCCAGCAGTTTCAGGGGTTCATACGAGCAGTACTTC.

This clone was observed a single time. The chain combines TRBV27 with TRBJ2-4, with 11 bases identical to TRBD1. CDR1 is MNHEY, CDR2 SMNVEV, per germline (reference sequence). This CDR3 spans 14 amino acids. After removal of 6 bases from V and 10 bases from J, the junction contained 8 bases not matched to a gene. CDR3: CASRRDRGTGIQYF. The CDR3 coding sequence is TGTGCCAGCAGGAGGGACAGGGGGACCGGTATTCAGTACTTC.

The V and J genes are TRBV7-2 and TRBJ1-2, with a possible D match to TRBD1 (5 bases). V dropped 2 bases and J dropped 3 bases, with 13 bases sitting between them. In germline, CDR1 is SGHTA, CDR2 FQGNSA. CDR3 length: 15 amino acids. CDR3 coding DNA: TGTGCCAGCAGCTTATCTAGGGGTCGGGACTATGGCTACACCTTC. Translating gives CASSLSRGRDYGYTF.

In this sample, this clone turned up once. DNA for the CDR3: TGTGCCAGCAGCTTTACTACGGGACAGTCCTACGAGCAGTACTTC. This gives the protein CASSFTTGQSYEQYF. The genes are TRBV7-2 and TRBJ2-7; TRBD1 matches 7 bases. There are 15 residues in the CDR3. Looked up from germline, CDR1 is SGHTA and CDR2 is FQGNSA. V lost 3 bases to trimming and J lost 1 base; unmatched junction nucleotides: 6.

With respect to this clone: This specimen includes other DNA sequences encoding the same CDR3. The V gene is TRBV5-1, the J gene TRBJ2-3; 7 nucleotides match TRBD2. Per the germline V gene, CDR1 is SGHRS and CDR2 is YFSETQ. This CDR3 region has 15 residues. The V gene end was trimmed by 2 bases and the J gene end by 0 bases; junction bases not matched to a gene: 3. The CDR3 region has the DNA TGCGCCAGCAGCTTCGGCGGGAGCAGCACAGATACGCAGTATTTT. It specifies CASSFGGSSTDTQYF.

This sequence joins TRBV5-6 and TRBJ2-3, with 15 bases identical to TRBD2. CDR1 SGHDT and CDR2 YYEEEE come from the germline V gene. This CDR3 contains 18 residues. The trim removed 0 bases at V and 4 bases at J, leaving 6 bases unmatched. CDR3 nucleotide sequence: TGTGCCAGCAGCTTGGCCGGACTAGCGGGGGGGCCTCCAGATACGCAGTATTTT. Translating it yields CASSLAGLAGGPPDTQYF. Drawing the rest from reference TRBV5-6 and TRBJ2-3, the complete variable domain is DAGVTQSPTHLIKTRGQQVTLRCSPKSGHDTVSWYQQALGQGPQFIFQYYEEEERQRGNFPDRFSGHQFPNYSSELNVNALLLGDSALYLCASSLAGLAGGPPDTQYFGPGTRLTVL.

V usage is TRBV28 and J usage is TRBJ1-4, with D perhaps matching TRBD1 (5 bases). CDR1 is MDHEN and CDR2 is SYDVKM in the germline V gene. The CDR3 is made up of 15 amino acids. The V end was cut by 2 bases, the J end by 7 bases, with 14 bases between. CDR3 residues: CASSLPGGKGEKLFF. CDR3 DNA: TGTGCCAGCAGTTTACCCGGGGGTAAGGGTGAAAAACTGTTTTTT.

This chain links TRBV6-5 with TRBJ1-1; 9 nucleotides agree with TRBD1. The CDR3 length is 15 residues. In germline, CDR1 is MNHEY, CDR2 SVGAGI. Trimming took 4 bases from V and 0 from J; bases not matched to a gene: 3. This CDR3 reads CASSFTGGMNTEAFF. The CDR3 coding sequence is TGTGCCAGCAGTTTTACAGGGGGCATGAACACTGAAGCTTTCTTT.

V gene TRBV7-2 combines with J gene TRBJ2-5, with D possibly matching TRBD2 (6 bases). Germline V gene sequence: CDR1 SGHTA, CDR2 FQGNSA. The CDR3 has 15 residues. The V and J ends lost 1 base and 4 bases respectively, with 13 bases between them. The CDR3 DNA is TGTGCCAGCAGCTTAGAGGCGGGGTCTCGAGAGACCCAGTACTTC. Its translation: CASSLEAGSRETQYF.

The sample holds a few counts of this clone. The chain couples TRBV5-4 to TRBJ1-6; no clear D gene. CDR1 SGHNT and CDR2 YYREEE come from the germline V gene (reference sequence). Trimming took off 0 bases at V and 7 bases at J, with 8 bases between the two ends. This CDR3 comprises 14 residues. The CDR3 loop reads CASSLGTWNSPLHF. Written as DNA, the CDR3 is TGTGCCAGCAGCTTGGGTACTTGGAATTCACCCCTCCACTTT.

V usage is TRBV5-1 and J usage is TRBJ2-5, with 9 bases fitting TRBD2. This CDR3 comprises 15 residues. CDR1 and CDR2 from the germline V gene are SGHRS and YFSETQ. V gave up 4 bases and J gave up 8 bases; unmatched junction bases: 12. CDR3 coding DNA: TGCGCCAGCAGCGGGAGCGGGGGGACTGACTCTACCCAGTACTTC. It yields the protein CASSGSGGTDSTQYF. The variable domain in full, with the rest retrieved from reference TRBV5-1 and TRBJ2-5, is KAGVTQTPRYLIKTRGQQVTLSCSPISGHRSVSWYQQTPGQGLQFLFEYFSETQRNKGNFPGRFSGRQFSNSRSEMNVSTLELGDSALYLCASSGSGGTDSTQYFGPGTRLLVL.